A selection of T cell receptor beta chains follows, all from one sample in a study of T cells after yellow fever vaccination. TCRdb reprocessed the 5' RACE reads via MiXCR and lists one record per CDR3 protein. Among 250,000 to 350,000 distinct CDR3 sequences listed, roughly 8.7% were seen once. The specimen was CD4+ T cells sorted from PBMCs, collected 5 days after the yellow fever booster vaccination. The source of these receptors is a man aged 18 to 35 who received the YFV17D yellow fever vaccine. CDR3s include the opening cysteine and the closing phenylalanine or tryptophan. The D gene is left open where the match is weak. The size field is filled for only some rows; it gives once, few, many or a size class.

j_call	d_call	v_call	clone_size	cdr3_nt	cdr3_aa
TRBJ1-4	-	TRBV6-5	few	TGTGCCAGCGCACTACAAGAGATTAATGAAAAACTGTTTTTT	CASALQEINEKLFF
TRBJ1-4	-	TRBV15	-	TGTGCCACCAGCAGAGATTTATCGAGGGGACCTAATGAAAAACTGTTTTTT	CATSRDLSRGPNEKLFF
TRBJ1-6	TRBD1	TRBV5-1	many	TGCGCCAGCAGCCAGGACAGGGAAGATTCACCCCTCCACTTT	CASSQDREDSPLHF
TRBJ2-5	TRBD2	TRBV4-1	few	TGCGCCAGCAGCCAACAGACTAGCGGGGGAGAGACCCAGTACTTC	CASSQQTSGGETQYF
TRBJ1-5	TRBD1	TRBV24-1	-	TGTGCCACCAGTGATCCCGGGACAGGGAACCATCAGCCCCAGCATTTT	CATSDPGTGNHQPQHF
TRBJ2-1	TRBD1	TRBV5-1	-	TGCGCCAGCAGCTACCGGGACAGCCGCTCCTACAATGAGCAGTTCTTC	CASSYRDSRSYNEQFF
TRBJ1-5	-	TRBV10-3	-	TGTGCCATCAGTGAGTCGGCCGGAAATCAGCCCCAGCATTTT	CAISESAGNQPQHF
TRBJ2-3	TRBD2	TRBV10-3	few	TGTGCCATCAGTGAGGGAAGCGGGGGGGATACCACAGATACGCAGTATTTT	CAISEGSGGDTTDTQYF
TRBJ2-3	TRBD2	TRBV19	few	TGTGCCAGTAGTCGCACGCCTAGCGGGGGCCTCACAGATACGCAGTATTTT	CASSRTPSGGLTDTQYF
TRBJ2-3	-	TRBV7-2	-	TGTGCCAGCAGCGCCTCTGTGGGTACAGATACGCAGTATTTT	CASSASVGTDTQYF
TRBJ2-3	-	TRBV4-3	-	TGCGCCAGCAGCCAATCAGGGGAAGATACGCAGTATTTT	CASSQSGEDTQYF
TRBJ2-3	-	TRBV20-1	few	TGCAGTGCTAGACGCCCCACGGGGACAACTCCTAGCACAGATACGCAGTATTTT	CSARRPTGTTPSTDTQYF
TRBJ1-2	-	TRBV21-1	few	TGTGCCAGCAGCAAAGAAAAGGGAGTAAAGGGCTACACCTTC	CASSKEKGVKGYTF